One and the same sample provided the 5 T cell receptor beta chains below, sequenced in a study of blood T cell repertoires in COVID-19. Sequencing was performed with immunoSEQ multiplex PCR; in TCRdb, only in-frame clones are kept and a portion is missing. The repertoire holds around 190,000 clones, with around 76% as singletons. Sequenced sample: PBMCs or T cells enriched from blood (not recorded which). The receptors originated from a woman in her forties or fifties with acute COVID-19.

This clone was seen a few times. CDR3 residues: CASSQNRQPQHF. DNA of the CDR3: TGTGCCAGCAGCCAAAATCGTCAGCCCCAGCATTTT. The chain carries TRBV3-1 (or the pseudogene TRBV3-2) and TRBJ1-5, with D hard to call. The germline V gene has CDR1 LGHDT and CDR2 YNNKEL (reference sequence). Trimming stripped 2 bases from V and 6 bases from J, with 5 bases between. The CDR3 has 12 amino acids.

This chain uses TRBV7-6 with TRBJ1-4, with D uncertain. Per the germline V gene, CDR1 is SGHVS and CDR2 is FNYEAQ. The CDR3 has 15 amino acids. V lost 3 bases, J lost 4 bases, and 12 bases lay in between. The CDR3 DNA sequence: TGTGCCAGCAGCTTTCGGGGATTGGGTAATGAAAAACTGTTTTTT. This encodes CASSFRGLGNEKLFF.

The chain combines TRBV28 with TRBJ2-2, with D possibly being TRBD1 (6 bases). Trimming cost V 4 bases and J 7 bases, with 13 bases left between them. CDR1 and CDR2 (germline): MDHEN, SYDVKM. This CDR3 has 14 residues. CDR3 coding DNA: TGTGCCAGCAGTTCGACAGGAGTTCTCGGGGAGCTGTTTTTT. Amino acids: CASSSTGVLGELFF.

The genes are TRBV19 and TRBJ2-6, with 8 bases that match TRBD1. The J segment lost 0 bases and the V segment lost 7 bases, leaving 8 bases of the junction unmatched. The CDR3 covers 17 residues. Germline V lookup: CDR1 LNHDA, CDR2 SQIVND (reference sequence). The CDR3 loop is CASTPRDRFSGANVLTF. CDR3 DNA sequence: TGTGCCAGTACCCCCCGGGACAGGTTCTCTGGGGCCAACGTCCTGACTTTC.

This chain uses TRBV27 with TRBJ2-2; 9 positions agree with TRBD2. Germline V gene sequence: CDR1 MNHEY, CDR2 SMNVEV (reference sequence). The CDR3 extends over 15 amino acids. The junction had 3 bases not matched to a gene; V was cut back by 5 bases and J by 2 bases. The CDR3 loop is CASSPAGGNTGELFF. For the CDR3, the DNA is TGTGCCAGCAGTCCAGCGGGGGGAAACACCGGGGAGCTGTTTTTT.